The source of this T cell receptor beta chain is a study of vaccination effects on CD4 cells after COVID-19. For the study at large: In the ViraFEST assay, antigen-specific CD4+ clonotypes were identified by expansion after peptide-pool stimulation.

The data were produced by immunoSEQ multiplex PCR, yet TCRdb's version contains in-frame clones alone and is incomplete. The data show 50,000 or so clones, with 50% to 80% seen just once and nearly 5.5% held by the top ten. It was after approximately 10 days of culture that CD4+ T cells were isolated. Nucleocapsid antibodies stayed negative before and after vaccination, showing no earlier SARS-CoV-2 infection. Study conclusions and caveats: In healthy vaccinees, only 1 of 255 vaccine-induced clones cross-reacted with common cold coronaviruses.

Turning to this clone: Antigen specificity is unknown.

V was cut by 0 bases and J by 0 bases, with 15 bases left in between. The CDR3 runs to 18 residues. Germline CDR1 is LGHNA and CDR2 is YNFKEQ. This TCR came from a human donor who received a COVID-19 vaccine. The V gene is TRBV4-2, the J gene TRBJ1-3; no definite D call. Sequencing used CD4+ T cells from PBMCs cultured without peptide, obtained before COVID-19 vaccination. The CDR3 DNA is TGTGCCAGCAGCCAAGATGTTTCGTACGGGAGCTCTGGAAACACCATATATTTT. It encodes CASSQDVSYGSSGNTIYF.